What follows are 13 T cell receptor beta chains derived from one specimen sequenced in a study of control samples from healthy donors and cancer patients. This table comes from immunoSEQ multiplex PCR, and its TCRdb copy is limited to in-frame clones, with some not included. Of 350,000 to 450,000 clones in the sample, approximately 90% are singletons; the top ten hold about 6.3%. The sequenced sample was PBMCs. Receptors were obtained from a man aged 35 to 55 with head and neck cancer.

In this sample, this clone turned up once. The CDR3 DNA reads as TGTGCCAGCAGTCGGGGAGGCAGGGAGGGGCAGCCCCAGCATTTT. This codes for CASSRGGREGQPQHF. This chain connects TRBV6-5 to TRBJ1-5; perhaps TRBD1 as D (5 bases). Germline CDR1 reads MNHEY; CDR2 reads SVGAGI. The CDR3 is 15 amino acids. Trimming removed 5 bases from V and 7 bases from J, with 18 bases in between.

This clone appeared a single time. The chain joins TRBV14 to TRBJ2-7; TRBD1 aligns across 9 bases. This CDR3 contains 15 residues. Germline loops: CDR1 SGHDN, CDR2 FVKESK. The V and J ends lost 5 bases and 4 bases, in that order; junction bases with no gene match: 9. In nucleotides, the CDR3 is TGTGCCAGCAGCTCCCCTTGGACAGGGGTTTACGAGCAGTACTTC. Translated, it gives CASSSPWTGVYEQYF.

The chain couples TRBV19 to TRBJ1-5, with D hard to call. Between the trimmed V and J ends, which lost 7 bases and 0 bases, there was a span of 10 bases. CDR3 length: 14 amino acids. Per germline, CDR1 LNHDA and CDR2 SQIVND (reference sequence). The CDR3, as DNA: TGTGCCAGTATGGAGCCATCTAGCAATCAGCCCCAGCATTTT. Protein sequence: CASMEPSSNQPQHF.

This chain uses TRBV7-2 with TRBJ2-7; D is ambiguous. The CDR3 loop spans 13 amino acids. Germline loops: CDR1 SGHTA, CDR2 FQGNSA. V lost 5 bases to trimming and J lost 7 bases, with 15 bases between them. CDR3 sequence: CASSIRPRREQYF. CDR3 sequence (DNA): TGTGCCAGCAGCATCCGGCCACGTCGGGAGCAGTACTTC.

CDR3 loop: CASGFFNEQFF. The CDR3 DNA follows: TGTGCTAGTGGTTTTTTCAATGAGCAGTTCTTC. The chain couples TRBV12-5 to TRBJ2-1; D ambiguous. The CDR3 is 11 residues long. The germline V and J ends were trimmed by 3 bases and 6 bases, with 3 bases remaining between them. Per the germline V gene, CDR1 is LGHNT and CDR2 is FRNRAP.

The genes are TRBV4-2 and TRBJ1-1, with unresolved D. Trimming cost V 1 base and J 7 bases, with 16 bases left between them. Germline loops: CDR1 LGHNA, CDR2 YNFKEQ. The CDR3 runs to 15 residues. CDR3 amino acids: CASSQVYSEHFEAFF. DNA for the CDR3: TGTGCCAGCAGCCAAGTTTACAGCGAACACTTTGAAGCTTTCTTT.

This chain joins TRBV30 and TRBJ1-5; D might be TRBD1 (5 bases). Per the germline V gene, CDR1 is GTSNPN and CDR2 is SVGIG (reference sequence). The V gene lost 2 bases and the J gene lost 2 bases, with 13 bases spanning the gap. The length of the CDR3 is 15 residues. The DNA for the CDR3 is TGTGCCTGGAGTCCGGGGGGGTTCGGCAATCAGCCCCAGCATTTT. It codes for CAWSPGGFGNQPQHF. Based on the CDR3 plus reference TRBV30 and TRBJ1-5, the full variable domain is SQTIHQWPATLVQPVGSPLSLECTVEGTSNPNLYWYRQAAGRGLQLLFYSVGIGQISSEVPQNLSASRPQDRQFILSSKKLLLSDSGFYLCAWSPGGFGNQPQHFGDGTRLSIL.

This chain uses TRBV2 with TRBJ1-5, with D possibly TRBD1 on 5 matching bases. The CDR3 sequence is 14 residues long. Germline-derived CDR1 and CDR2 are SNHLY and FYNNEI. Trimming cost V 4 bases and J 0 bases, with 7 bases left between them. The CDR3 reads CASSGDYSNQPQHF. The CDR3 nucleotides read TGTGCCAGCAGTGGGGACTATAGCAATCAGCCCCAGCATTTT.

The chain is built from TRBV9 and TRBJ1-2, with D perhaps matching TRBD1 (6 bases). V lost 3 bases, J lost 11 bases, and 20 bases lay in between. CDR1 is SGDLS, CDR2 YYNGEE, per germline. The CDR3 extends over 14 amino acids. The CDR3 here is CASSGTALGGGYTF. In DNA form, the CDR3 reads TGTGCCAGCAGCGGGACAGCCTTGGGGGGTGGGTACACCTTC.

The chain carries TRBV19 and TRBJ1-3; TRBD1 matches 9 bases. Germline assignment: CDR1 LNHDA and CDR2 SQIVND (reference sequence). The CDR3 spans 16 residues. V shed 5 bases, J shed 4 bases, and the junction held 9 bases outside the gene matches. The chain's CDR3 is CASSRVGTGSGNTIYF. The CDR3 bases are TGTGCCAGTAGTCGCGTCGGGACAGGGTCCGGAAACACCATATATTTT.

The rearrangement joins TRBV6-5 to TRBJ2-5, with 12 bases identical to TRBD1. In germline, CDR1 is MNHEY, CDR2 SVGAGI. The CDR3 consists of 14 residues. With V trimmed by 6 bases and J by 5 bases, 4 bases remained unmatched. The CDR3 loop is CASRGQGAWETQYF. For the CDR3, the DNA is TGTGCCAGCAGGGGACAGGGGGCATGGGAGACCCAGTACTTC.

The chain employs TRBV5-6 and TRBJ2-7, with 10 bases aligning to TRBD2. From germline, CDR1 is SGHDT and CDR2 YYEEEE. This CDR3 is built from 17 residues. Unmatched junction bases numbered 12, after V lost 4 bases and J lost 2 bases. CDR3 coding DNA: TGTGCCAGCAGCCCCTATATACTAGCGGGGAGCCCCTACGAGCAGTACTTC. Residues: CASSPYILAGSPYEQYF.

The chain joins TRBV28 to TRBJ1-5; no clear D gene. The germline gives CDR1 MDHEN, CDR2 SYDVKM. Trimming removed 5 bases from V and 4 bases from J, with 9 bases in between. This CDR3 region has 13 residues. The CDR3 nucleotides are TGTGCCAGCAGTCCTGGGAGAAATCAGCCCCAGCATTTT. This codes for CASSPGRNQPQHF.